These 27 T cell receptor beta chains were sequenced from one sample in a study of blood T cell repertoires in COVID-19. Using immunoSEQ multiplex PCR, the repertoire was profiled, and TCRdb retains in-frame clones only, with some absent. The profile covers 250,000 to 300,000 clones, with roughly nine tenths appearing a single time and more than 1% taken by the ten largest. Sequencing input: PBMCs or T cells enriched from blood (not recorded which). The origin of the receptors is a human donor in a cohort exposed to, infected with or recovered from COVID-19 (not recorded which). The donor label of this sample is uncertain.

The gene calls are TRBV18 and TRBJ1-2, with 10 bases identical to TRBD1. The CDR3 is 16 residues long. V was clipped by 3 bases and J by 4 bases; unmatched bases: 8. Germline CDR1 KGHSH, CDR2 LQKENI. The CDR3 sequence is CASSPRGQGTSYGYTF. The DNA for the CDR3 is TGTGCCAGCTCACCCAGGGGACAGGGGACGTCCTATGGCTACACCTTC.

The CDR3 sequence is CASSSTFPNTEAFF. The DNA for the CDR3 is TGTGCCAGCAGCTCCACATTTCCTAACACTGAAGCTTTCTTT. The chain carries TRBV11-2 and TRBJ1-1, with D unresolved. There are 14 residues in the CDR3. The V end lost 4 bases, the J end lost 2 bases, and 11 bases lay between the germline ends. Germline V lookup: CDR1 SGHAT, CDR2 FQNNGV.

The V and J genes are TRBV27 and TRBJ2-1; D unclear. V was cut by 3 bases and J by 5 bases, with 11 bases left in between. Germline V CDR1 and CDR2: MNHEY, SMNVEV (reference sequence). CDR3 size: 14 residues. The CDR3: CASSLATHNNEQFF. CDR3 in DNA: TGTGCCAGCAGTTTGGCGACACATAACAATGAGCAGTTCTTC.

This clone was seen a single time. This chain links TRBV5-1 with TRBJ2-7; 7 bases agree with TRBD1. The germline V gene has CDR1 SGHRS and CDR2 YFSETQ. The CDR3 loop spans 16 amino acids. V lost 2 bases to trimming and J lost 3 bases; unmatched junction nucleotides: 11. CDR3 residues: CASSFSSGGGLYEQYF. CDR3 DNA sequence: TGCGCCAGCAGCTTCTCGTCAGGGGGTGGTCTCTACGAGCAGTACTTC.

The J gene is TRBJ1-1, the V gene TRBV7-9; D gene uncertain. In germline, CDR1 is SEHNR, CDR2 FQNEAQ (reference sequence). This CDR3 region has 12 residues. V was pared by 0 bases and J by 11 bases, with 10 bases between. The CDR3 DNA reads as TGTGCCAGCAGCTTAGCGGCCGCGGCGGCTTTCTTT. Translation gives CASSLAAAAAFF.

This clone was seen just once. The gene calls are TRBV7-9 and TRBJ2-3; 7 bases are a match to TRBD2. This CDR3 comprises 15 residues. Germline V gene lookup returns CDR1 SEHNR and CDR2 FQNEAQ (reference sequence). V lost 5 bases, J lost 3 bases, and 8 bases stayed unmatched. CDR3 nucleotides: TGTGCCAGCAGCCAGACGGGGGGTGGAACAGATACGCAGTATTTT. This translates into CASSQTGGGTDTQYF.

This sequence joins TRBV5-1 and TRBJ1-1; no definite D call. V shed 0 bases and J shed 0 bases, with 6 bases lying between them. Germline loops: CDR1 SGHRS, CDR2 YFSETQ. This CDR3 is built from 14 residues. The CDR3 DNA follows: TGCGCCAGCAGCTTGGTTTATTTGAACACTGAAGCTTTCTTT. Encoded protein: CASSLVYLNTEAFF.

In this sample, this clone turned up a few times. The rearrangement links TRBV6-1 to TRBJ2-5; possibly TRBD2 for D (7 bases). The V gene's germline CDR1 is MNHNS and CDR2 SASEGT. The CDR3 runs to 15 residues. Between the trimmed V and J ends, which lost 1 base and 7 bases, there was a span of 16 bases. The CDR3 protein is CASSEVAGARRTQYF. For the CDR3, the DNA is TGTGCCAGCAGTGAAGTGGCGGGGGCCCGGCGGACCCAGTACTTC.

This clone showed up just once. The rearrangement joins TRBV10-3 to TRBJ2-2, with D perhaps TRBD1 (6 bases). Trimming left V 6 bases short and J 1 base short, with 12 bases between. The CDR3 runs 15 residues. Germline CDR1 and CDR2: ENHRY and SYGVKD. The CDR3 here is CAIRHQQGNTGELFF. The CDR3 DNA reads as TGTGCCATCAGACACCAACAGGGGAACACCGGGGAGCTGTTTTTT.

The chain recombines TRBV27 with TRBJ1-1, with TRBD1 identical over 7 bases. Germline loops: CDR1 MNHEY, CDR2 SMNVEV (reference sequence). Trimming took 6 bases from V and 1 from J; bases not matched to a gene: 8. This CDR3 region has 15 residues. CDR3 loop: CASSLTTGTNTEAFF. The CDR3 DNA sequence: TGTGCCAGCAGCCTAACGACAGGGACGAACACTGAAGCTTTCTTT.

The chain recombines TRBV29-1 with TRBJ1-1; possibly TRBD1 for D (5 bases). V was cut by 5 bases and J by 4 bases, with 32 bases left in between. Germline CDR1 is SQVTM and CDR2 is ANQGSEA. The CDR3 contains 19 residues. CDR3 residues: CSVRGVHRLARGMSTEAFF. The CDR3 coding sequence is TGCAGCGTTAGGGGTGTCCACCGGCTCGCTCGGGGGATGAGCACTGAAGCTTTCTTT.

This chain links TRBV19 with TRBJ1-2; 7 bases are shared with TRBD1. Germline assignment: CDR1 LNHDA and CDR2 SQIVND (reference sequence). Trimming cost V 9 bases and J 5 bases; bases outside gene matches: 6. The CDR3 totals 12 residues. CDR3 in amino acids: CASSTGRYGYTF. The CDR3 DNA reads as TGTGCCAGCTCGACAGGGAGGTATGGCTACACCTTC. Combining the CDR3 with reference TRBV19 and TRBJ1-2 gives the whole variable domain DGGITQSPKYLFRKEGQNVTLSCEQNLNHDAMYWYRQDPGQGLRLIYYSQIVNDFQKGDIAEGYSVSREKKESFPLTVTSAQKNPTAFYLCASSTGRYGYTFGSGTRLTVV.

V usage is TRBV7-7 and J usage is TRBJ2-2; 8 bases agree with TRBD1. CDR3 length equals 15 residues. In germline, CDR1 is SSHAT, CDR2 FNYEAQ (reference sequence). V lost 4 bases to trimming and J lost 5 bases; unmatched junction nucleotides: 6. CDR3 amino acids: CASSSGGLWTGELFF. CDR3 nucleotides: TGTGCCAGCAGCTCAGGGGGCCTTTGGACCGGGGAGCTGTTTTTT.

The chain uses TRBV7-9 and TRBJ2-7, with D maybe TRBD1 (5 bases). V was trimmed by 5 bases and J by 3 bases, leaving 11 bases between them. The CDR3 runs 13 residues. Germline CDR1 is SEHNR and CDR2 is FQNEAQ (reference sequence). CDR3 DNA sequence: TGTGCCAGCAGCGCGCGACAGAGCTACGAGCAGTACTTC. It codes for CASSARQSYEQYF.

This CDR3 is CASSQDESRPRLTEAFF. CDR3 sequence (DNA): TGTGCCAGCAGCCAAGATGAGTCCCGGCCTCGACTTACTGAAGCTTTCTTT. The V and J genes are TRBV4-2 and TRBJ1-1; D is unclear. This CDR3 region has 17 residues. Germline CDR1 LGHNA, CDR2 YNFKEQ. Trimming shortened V by 0 bases and J by 5 bases, and 19 bases separated the two germline ends.

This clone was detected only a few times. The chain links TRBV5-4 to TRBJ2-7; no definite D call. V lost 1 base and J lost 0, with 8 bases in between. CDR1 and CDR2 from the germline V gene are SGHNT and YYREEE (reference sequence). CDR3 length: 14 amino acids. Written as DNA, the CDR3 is TGTGCCAGCAGCTTGCAATCCAACTCCTACGAGCAGTACTTC. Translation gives CASSLQSNSYEQYF.

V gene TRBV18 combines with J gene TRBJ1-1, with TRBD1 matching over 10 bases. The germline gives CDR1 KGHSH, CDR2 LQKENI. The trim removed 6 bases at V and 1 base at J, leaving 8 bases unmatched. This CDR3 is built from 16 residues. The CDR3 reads CASSPTGQGKNTEAFF. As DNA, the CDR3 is TGTGCCAGCTCTCCGACGGGACAGGGGAAGAACACTGAAGCTTTCTTT.

For the CDR3, the DNA is TGTGCCAGCAGCCAAAGGGCTAGCGGTAGTGAGCAGTTCTTC. It specifies CASSQRASGSEQFF. The chain is built from TRBV3-1 (or the pseudogene TRBV3-2) and TRBJ2-1; 7 bases are shared with TRBD2. Looked up from germline, CDR1 is LGHDT and CDR2 is YNNKEL (reference sequence). After removal of 2 bases from V and 9 bases from J, the junction contained 7 bases not matched to a gene. CDR3 length equals 14 residues.

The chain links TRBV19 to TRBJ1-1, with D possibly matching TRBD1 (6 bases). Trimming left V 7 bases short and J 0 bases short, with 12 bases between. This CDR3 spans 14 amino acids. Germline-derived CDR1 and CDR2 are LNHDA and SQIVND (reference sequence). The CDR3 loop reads CASNAGVLNTEAFF. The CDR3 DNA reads TGTGCCAGTAATGCAGGGGTCCTGAACACTGAAGCTTTCTTT.

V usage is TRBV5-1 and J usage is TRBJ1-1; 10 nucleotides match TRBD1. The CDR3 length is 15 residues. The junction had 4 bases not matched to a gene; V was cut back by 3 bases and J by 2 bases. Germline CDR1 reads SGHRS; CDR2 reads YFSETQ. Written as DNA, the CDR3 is TGCGCCAGCAGCTCTGACAGGGGGCATAACACTGAAGCTTTCTTT. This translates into CASSSDRGHNTEAFF.

The CDR3 DNA sequence: TGTGCCAGCAGCCCTGAGGGAAACACCATATATTTT. It codes for CASSPEGNTIYF. The chain combines TRBV7-9 with TRBJ1-3; D is unclear. Deletions cut 5 bases from V and 4 bases from J, with 6 bases between. Germline CDR1 reads SEHNR; CDR2 reads FQNEAQ (reference sequence). CDR3 size: 12 residues. Full variable domain (remainder filled in from reference TRBV7-9 and TRBJ1-3): DTGVSQNPRHKITKRGQNVTFRCDPISEHNRLYWYRQTLGQGPEFLTYFQNEAQLEKSRLLSDRFSAERPKGSFSTLEIQRTEQGDSAMYLCASSPEGNTIYFGEGSWLTVV.

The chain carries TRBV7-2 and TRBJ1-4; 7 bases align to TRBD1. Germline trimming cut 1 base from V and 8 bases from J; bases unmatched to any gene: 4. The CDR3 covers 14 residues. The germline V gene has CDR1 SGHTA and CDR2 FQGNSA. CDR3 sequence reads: CASSLDRGGEKLFF. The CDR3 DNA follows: TGTGCCAGCAGCTTAGACAGGGGAGGCGAAAAACTGTTTTTT.

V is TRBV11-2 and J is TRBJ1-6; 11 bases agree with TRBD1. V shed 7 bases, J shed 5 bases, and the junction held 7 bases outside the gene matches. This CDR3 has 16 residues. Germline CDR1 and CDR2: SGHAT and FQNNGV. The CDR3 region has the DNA TGTGCCAGCACTGGACAGGGGGCCTCAGATAATTCACCCCTCCACTTT. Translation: CASTGQGASDNSPLHF.

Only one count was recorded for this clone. In nucleotides, the CDR3 is TGTGCCAGCAGCCAAGGGACATCTACCAACACCGGGGAGCTGTTTTTT. Amino acids: CASSQGTSTNTGELFF. This sequence joins TRBV14 and TRBJ2-2; perhaps TRBD1 as D (5 bases). Per the germline V gene, CDR1 is SGHDN and CDR2 is FVKESK. V was shortened by 1 base and J by 2 bases, with 11 bases between the two germline ends. The CDR3 loop spans 16 amino acids.

This CDR3 reads CASSQGRLAGGRATETQYF. The CDR3, as DNA: TGCGCCAGCAGCCAGGGTAGACTAGCGGGGGGCCGAGCCACAGAGACCCAGTACTTC. This chain joins TRBV4-1 and TRBJ2-5, with 13 positions matching TRBD2. The germline CDR1 and CDR2 sequences are MGHRA and YSYEKL. Unmatched junction bases numbered 14, after V lost 3 bases and J lost 4 bases. This CDR3 is built from 19 residues.

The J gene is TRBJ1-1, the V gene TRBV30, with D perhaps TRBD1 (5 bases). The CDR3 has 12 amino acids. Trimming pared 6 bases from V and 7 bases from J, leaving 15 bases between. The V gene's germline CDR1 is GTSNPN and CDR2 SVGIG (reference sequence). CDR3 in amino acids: CACLLGGVEAFF. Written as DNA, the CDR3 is TGTGCCTGTCTACTTGGGGGGGTTGAAGCTTTCTTT.

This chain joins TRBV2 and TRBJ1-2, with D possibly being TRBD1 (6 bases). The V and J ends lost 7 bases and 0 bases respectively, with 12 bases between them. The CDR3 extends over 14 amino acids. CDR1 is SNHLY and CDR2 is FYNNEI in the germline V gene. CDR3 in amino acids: CASNRDTTNYGYTF. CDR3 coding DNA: TGTGCCAGCAATCGGGACACCACTAACTATGGCTACACCTTC.